This T cell receptor (beta chain) was sequenced in a study of cytomegalovirus exposure and HLA in healthy donors (dated by TCRdb to between 2016 and 2019). In the study overall: An earlier analysis of about 560 of the donors reported 276 Gb of sequence data and 90 million to 120 million unique TCR beta sequences obtained from approximately 180 million T cells. An early release covering 550 to 700 HLA-typed donors comprised approximately 290 gigabases of sequencing data and around 80 million unique TCR sequences. Among the roughly 430 genotyped donors, roughly 80% belonged to the genetic ancestry cluster associated with self-reported Caucasian donors. The study aimed to test whether signatures of past pathogen exposure could be identified by cataloging public T cell receptors. The study used immunosequencing to profile the T cell repertoires of 666 subjects and linked those repertoires to cytomegalovirus serostatus. Besides the first cohort of some 670 subjects, a separate validation cohort made up of roughly 130 different subjects was used. The study combined high-throughput TCR immunosequencing, statistical association of individual TCRs with disease status, and machine learning to predict cytomegalovirus infection status. A later analysis re-examined previously published TCR beta repertoires from several hundred donors and added high-resolution HLA genotyping to investigate patterns of TCR occurrence. Rather than drawing on any new phenotypic data, the later analysis identified candidate immune exposures from TCR beta sequences and the way those sequences occurred across donors. To decide whether each TCR beta V gene segment behaved as functional or pseudogenic, an earlier analysis of some 600 of the donors relied on high-throughput TCR beta sequencing. Donor age, sex, ethnicity and CMV serostatus were compiled alongside the repertoire data. A later genetic analysis used genome-wide SNP genotypes for 398 of the 666 donors, treating that subset as a discovery cohort. Every repertoire in the discovery cohort had been generated on one and the same sequencing platform. HLA typing included class I and class II loci at four-digit resolution. Typing coverage varied by locus: roughly 620-640 donors for A, B, C, DRB1 and DQB1; more than 500 for DQA1; over 600 for DPA1; 400 to 480 for DPB1. Four or five DR-DQ haplotypes were handled as single units for association and clustering because linkage in the cohort was strong. Across 398 genotyped donors of the cohort, an average of about 200,000 unique TCR beta nucleotide sequences per donor were sequenced, and 15% to 20% of those sequences were non-productive.

In total, fewer than 750 healthy bone marrow donors made up the cohort. All cohort members were sampled while nominally healthy, although unrecorded immune exposures were likely present. The donor tested CMV seronegative, placing the donor among the approximately 360 seronegative members of the cohort. Each donor provided a peripheral blood sample, and peripheral blood mononuclear cells were used for TCR beta sequencing. The Qiagen DNeasy Blood Extraction Kit was used to extract genomic DNA from the blood cell samples. CDR1 and CDR2, looked up from the germline V gene, are MDHEN and SYDVKM. Trimming leaves V shorter by 6 bases and J shorter by 10 bases, with the junction holding 8 bases beyond the gene matches. Including cysteine and phenylalanine, the CDR3 has 14 amino acids. The retained sequence is limited to the CDR3, 42 bases, with the frame set at the first base. The library was made by the immunoSEQ multiplex PCR assay. The multiplex PCR relied on a mix of 60 forward primers for TCR Vbeta segments and 13 reverse primers for TCR Jbeta segments. The CDR3 region of rearranged TCR beta genes was amplified from genomic DNA by a multiplex PCR assay. The Illumina HiSeq System was used to sequence the amplified TCR beta libraries as 87-base-pair reads. As for the authors' bioinformatics: In a later analysis, 70 million to 95 million unique TCR beta chains were counted across the 650 to 700 repertoires, and around 10 million of these chains were shared by at least two donors. A nearest-neighbor algorithm error-corrected the raw reads and collapsed the reads into unique sequences, merging closely related sequences to remove PCR and sequencing errors. Alignment of CDR3 sequences to IMGT reference sequences was used to assign V, D and J gene segments. For a sequence to be retained, at least a six-nucleotide match to both a V gene segment and a J gene segment was required. A rearrangement was called productive if the CDR3 had no stop codons and remained in frame with V and J, and every other rearrangement was called non-productive. CDR3 was defined by IMGT convention, running from the second conserved V-encoded cysteine to the conserved J-encoded phenylalanine. The earlier analysis of about 590 of the donors excluded sequences that lacked an unambiguous match to a single V gene segment. In an earlier analysis of 587 of the donors, V segments were called functional above 56.7% productive rearrangements and were called segregating when the between-donor standard deviation exceeded 5%. A statistical classification framework was developed to diagnose cytomegalovirus status using the catalog of TCR beta chain sequences. In a later analysis, TCR nucleotide sequences were compared against IMGT/GENE-DB human TR gene sequences so that V and J genes could be assigned. A later analysis assigned CDR3 sequences and most-parsimonious VDJ recombination scenarios with the TCRdist pipeline. A later analysis defined each TCR beta chain by its CDR3 amino acid sequence plus V-gene family, and excluded reads lacking a unique V-gene family. As a way to deal with suspected cross-contamination and a sequencing artifact, a later analysis dropped 450 to 600 nucleotide sequences that were highly shared and had low generation probability. A later analysis calculated a clonal expansion index for each public chain from normalized within-repertoire ranks of inferred template counts. Generation probabilities in a later analysis came from a VDJ recombination model fitted to out-of-frame rearrangements, and those results were checked against IGoR. A later analysis scored TCR-TCR, TCR-HLA and TCR-CMV co-occurrence with hypergeometric tests, applying a repertoire-size bias correction to TCR pairs. In a later analysis, false discovery rates were estimated by permuting HLA or CMV assignments 20 times. In a later analysis, co-occurring TCRs were grouped using DBSCAN, with TCRdist sequence similarity added in when clustering inside HLA-allele-positive subsets. For co-occurrence clustering, repertoires with fewer than 30,000 or more than 120,000 public chains were excluded, along with about five repertoires with anomalous nucleotide sharing. The source is immuneACCESS, and TCRdb retained only in-frame sequences with V and J called. Part of the clones is not carried over; for the studies checked, unresolved V genes explain less than half of this, and the remainder is unexplained. V, J and clone size are taken as reported in that table, and D and trimming were inferred from the DNA itself. Across this sample there are under 200,000 clones, with 60% to 80% seen only once. Jointly, the top ten make up about 2.9% of the sample.

Paper-wide results and their limitations: The authors suggested that the approach could potentially be generalized to other disease states and immunological phenotypes. According to a later analysis, TCR association rates differed among HLA loci, with DRB1 alleles showing the most associated TCRs and HLA-C alleles showing the fewest. A cluster of highly shared sequence variants was judged likely to represent a technical artifact of the sequencing pipeline. According to a later analysis, most CMV-associated TCR beta chains appeared to be HLA-restricted, and the HLA associations seemed to be driven largely by CMV exposure. Several of the top co-occurrence clusters appeared to be linked to parvovirus B19, influenza, CMV and Epstein-Barr virus, according to a later analysis. Some IMGT-functional V segments, including TRBV6-2 and TRBV6-3, could not be distinguished by the 87-base-pair reads and were therefore excluded. Correlated functional status among segregating V segments might be attributable to linkage disequilibrium, but an unknown experimental factor could not be ruled out. A later genetic analysis associated a missense DCLRE1C variant with V-gene and J-gene trimming of TCR beta chains, and an independent cohort replicated the association. A later analysis found that HLA-associated TCR beta chains were more clonally expanded and had lower generation probabilities than equally common non-associated chains. A further reported finding was that TCR beta sequences accurately predicted the HLA-A and HLA-B alleles for most subjects in the first cohort. The presence/absence analyses assumed that sequencing depth was roughly uniform across donors, and that assumption may not be true. In a later genetic analysis, fewer N-insertions in productive TCRs were reported among donors in an Asian-associated ancestry cluster than the roughly 700-donor mean. At a false discovery rate of 0.05, a later analysis linked around 15,000 TCR beta sequences to specific HLA alleles. In vitro tests confirmed that a few of the cytomegalovirus-associated TCR beta chains recognize cytomegalovirus antigens. Strong co-occurrence of HLA alleles, especially DR and DQ, made assigning TCR associations to individual alleles difficult. CMV serostatus was the only immune exposure information available for the cohort. Broadly in line with IMGT annotations, most TCR beta V segments showed up in productive rearrangements about 90% or about 30% of the time in an earlier analysis of under 700 of the donors. Because HLA typing was unavailable for some donors at each locus, only the typed subset was used in association tests. The cohort was sequenced for TCR beta chains only, and without alpha or paired-chain data the features that could be detected were limited. In the study, around 150 TCR beta chains were listed as associated with cytomegalovirus. The earlier analysis of approximately 560 of the donors excluded roughly 17 rarely observed V segments, including chromosome 9 orphons, because counts were too low. In both the original and validation cohorts, the classifier was reported to diagnose cytomegalovirus status with high specificity and sensitivity. Most TCR sequences were observed very rarely across donors, whereas some public TCRs were present in many individuals.

With regard to this clone: It has no known antigen specificity. Nothing much larger sits one base from this clone, and base qualities are not available.

The specimen sequenced was PBMCs. The sequence is built from TRBV28 and TRBJ1-6, with TRBD1 identical over 8 junction bases. This TCR derives from a man aged 35 to 55 in good health and CMV-seronegative. The nucleotide sequence reads as follows: TGTGCCAGCAGGGGCGGACAGGGTTTCTCACCCCTCCACTTT. Its protein reads: CASRGGQGFSPLHF.